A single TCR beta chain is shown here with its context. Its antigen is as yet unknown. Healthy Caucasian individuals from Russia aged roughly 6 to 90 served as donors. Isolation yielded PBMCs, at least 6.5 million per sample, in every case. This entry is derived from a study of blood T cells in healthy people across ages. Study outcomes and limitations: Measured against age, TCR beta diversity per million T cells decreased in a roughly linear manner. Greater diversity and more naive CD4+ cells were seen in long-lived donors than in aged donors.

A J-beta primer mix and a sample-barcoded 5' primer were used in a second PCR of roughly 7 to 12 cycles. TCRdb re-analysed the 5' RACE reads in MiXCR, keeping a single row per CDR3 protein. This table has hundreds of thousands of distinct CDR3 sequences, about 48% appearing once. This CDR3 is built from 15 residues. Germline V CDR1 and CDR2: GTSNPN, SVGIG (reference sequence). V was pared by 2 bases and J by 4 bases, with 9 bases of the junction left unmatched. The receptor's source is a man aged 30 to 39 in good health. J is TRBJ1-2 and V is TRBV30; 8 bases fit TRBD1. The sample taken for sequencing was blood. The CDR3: CAWSSVGQGVYGYTF. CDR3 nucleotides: TGTGCCTGGAGTAGCGTTGGACAGGGCGTCTATGGCTACACCTTC. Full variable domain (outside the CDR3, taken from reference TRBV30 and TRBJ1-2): SQTIHQWPATLVQPVGSPLSLECTVEGTSNPNLYWYRQAAGRGLQLLFYSVGIGQISSEVPQNLSASRPQDRQFILSSKKLLLSDSGFYLCAWSSVGQGVYGYTFGSGTRLTVV.